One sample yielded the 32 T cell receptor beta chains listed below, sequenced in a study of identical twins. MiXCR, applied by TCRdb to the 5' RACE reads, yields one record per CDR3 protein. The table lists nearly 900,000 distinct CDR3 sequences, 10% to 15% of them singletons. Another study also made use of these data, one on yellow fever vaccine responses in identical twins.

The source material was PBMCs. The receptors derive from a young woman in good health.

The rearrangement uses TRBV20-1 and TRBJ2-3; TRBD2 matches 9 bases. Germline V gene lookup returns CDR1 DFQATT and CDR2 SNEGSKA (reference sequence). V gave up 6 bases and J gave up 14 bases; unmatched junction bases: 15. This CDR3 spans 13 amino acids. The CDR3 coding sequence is TGCAGTGCAACCTTAGCGGGGGCCCTCCGCGGGTATTTT. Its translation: CSATLAGALRGYF.

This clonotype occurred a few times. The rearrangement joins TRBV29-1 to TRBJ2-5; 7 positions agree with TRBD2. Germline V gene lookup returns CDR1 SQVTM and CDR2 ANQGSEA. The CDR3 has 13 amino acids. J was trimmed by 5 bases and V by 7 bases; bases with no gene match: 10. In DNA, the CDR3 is TGCAGCGGGACTAGTGGATGGGGCGAGACCCAGTACTTC. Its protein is CSGTSGWGETQYF. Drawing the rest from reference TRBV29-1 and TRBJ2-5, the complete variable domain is SAVISQKPSRDICQRGTSLTIQCQVDSQVTMMFWYRQQPGQSLTLIATANQGSEATYESGFVIDKFPISRPNLTFSTLTVSNMSPEDSSIYLCSGTSGWGETQYFGPGTRLLVL.

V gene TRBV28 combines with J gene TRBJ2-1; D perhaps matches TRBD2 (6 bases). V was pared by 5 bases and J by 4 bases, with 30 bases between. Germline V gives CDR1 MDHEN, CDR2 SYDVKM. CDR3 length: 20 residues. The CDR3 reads CASSKNPRDHWEVGYNEQFF. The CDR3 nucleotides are TGTGCCAGCAGTAAGAACCCTAGGGACCACTGGGAGGTGGGGTACAATGAGCAGTTCTTC.

CDR3 loop: CAISRVGGELFF. The CDR3, as DNA: TGTGCCATCTCGAGGGTTGGCGGGGAGCTGTTTTTT. This chain joins TRBV10-3 and TRBJ2-2; D may be TRBD2 (5 bases). The germline CDR1 and CDR2 sequences are ENHRY and SYGVKD. CDR3 size: 12 residues. V lost 8 bases to trimming and J lost 7 bases, with 11 bases between them.

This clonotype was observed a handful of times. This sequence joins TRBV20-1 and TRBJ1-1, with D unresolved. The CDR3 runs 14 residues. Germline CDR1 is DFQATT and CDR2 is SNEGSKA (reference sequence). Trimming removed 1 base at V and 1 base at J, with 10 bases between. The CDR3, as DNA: TGCAGTGCTAGAGGTCCAGTTAGGAACACTGAAGCTTTCTTT. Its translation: CSARGPVRNTEAFF.

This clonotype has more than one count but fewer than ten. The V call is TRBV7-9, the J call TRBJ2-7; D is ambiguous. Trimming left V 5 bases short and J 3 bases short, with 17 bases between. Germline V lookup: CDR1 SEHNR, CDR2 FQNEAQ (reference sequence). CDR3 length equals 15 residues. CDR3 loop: CASSPSFDPNYEQYF. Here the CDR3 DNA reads TGTGCCAGCAGCCCCTCCTTTGACCCCAACTACGAGCAGTACTTC.

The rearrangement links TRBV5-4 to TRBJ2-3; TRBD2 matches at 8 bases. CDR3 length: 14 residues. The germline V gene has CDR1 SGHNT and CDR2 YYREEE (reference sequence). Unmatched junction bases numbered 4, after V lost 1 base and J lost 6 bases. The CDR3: CASSLFGRVDTQYF. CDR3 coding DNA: TGTGCCAGCAGCTTGTTCGGGAGGGTGGATACGCAGTATTTT.

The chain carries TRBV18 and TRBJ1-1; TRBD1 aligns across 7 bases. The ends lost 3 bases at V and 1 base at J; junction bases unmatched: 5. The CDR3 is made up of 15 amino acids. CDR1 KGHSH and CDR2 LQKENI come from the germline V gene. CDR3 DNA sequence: TGTGCCAGCTCACCGGGGACAGCGACGAACACTGAAGCTTTCTTT. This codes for CASSPGTATNTEAFF.

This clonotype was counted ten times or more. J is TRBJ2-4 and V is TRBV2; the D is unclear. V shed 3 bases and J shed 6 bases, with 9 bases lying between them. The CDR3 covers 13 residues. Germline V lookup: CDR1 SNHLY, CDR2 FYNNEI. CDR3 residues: CASSDEDPNIQYF. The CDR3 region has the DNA TGTGCCAGCAGTGATGAAGACCCAAACATTCAGTACTTC.

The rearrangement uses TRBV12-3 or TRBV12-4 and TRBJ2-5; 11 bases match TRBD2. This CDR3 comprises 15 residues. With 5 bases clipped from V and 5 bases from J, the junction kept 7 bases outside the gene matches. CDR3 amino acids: CASSPGTSGLETQYF. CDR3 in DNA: TGTGCCAGCAGTCCCGGGACTAGCGGTCTCGAGACCCAGTACTTC.

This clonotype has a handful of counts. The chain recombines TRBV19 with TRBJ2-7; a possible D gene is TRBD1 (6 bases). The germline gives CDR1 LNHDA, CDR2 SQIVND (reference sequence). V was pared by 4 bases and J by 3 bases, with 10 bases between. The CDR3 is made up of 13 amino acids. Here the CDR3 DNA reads TGTGCCAGTAGTACCCAGGGGAACTACGAGCAGTACTTC. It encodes CASSTQGNYEQYF.

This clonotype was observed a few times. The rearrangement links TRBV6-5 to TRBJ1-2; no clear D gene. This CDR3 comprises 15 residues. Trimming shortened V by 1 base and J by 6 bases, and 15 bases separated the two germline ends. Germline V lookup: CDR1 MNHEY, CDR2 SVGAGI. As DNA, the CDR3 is TGTGCCAGCAGTTACTACTCGCCGGACGGGAATGGCTACACCTTC. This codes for CASSYYSPDGNGYTF.

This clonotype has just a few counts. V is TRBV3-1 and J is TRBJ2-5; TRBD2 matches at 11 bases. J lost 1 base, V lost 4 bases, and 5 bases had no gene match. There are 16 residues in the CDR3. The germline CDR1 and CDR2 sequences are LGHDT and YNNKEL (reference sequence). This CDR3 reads CASSPLAGVSQETQYF. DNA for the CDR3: TGTGCCAGCAGCCCACTAGCGGGGGTATCCCAAGAGACCCAGTACTTC.

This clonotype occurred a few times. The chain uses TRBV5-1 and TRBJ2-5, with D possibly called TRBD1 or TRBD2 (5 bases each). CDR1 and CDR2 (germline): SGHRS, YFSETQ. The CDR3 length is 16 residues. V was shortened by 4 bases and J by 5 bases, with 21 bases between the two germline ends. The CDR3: CASSHGLGTSGETQYF. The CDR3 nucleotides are TGCGCCAGCAGCCATGGACTGGGGACGTCGGGGGAGACCCAGTACTTC.

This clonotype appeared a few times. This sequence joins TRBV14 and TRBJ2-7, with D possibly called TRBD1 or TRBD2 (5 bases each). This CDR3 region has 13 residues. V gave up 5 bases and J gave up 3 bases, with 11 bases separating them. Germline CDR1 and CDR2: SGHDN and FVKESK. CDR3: CASSLGRYYEQYF. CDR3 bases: TGTGCCAGCAGCTTGGGACGGTACTACGAGCAGTACTTC.

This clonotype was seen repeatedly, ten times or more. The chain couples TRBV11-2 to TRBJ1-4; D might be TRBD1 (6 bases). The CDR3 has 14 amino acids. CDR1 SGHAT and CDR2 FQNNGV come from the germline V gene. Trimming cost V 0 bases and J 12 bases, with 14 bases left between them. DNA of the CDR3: TGTGCCAGCAGCTTAGACCGTGGGGGCACAGAACTGTTTTTT. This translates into CASSLDRGGTELFF.

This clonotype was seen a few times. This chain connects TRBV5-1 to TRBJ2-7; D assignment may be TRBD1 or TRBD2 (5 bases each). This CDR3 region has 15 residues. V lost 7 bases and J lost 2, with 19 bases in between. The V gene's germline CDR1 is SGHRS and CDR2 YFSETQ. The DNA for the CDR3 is TGCGCCAGCTCCATTCCGGGACGGCGGCCCTACGAGCAGTACTTC. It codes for CASSIPGRRPYEQYF.

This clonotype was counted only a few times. In nucleotides, the CDR3 is TGCAGTGGGACTACCAACCAAGAGACCCAGTACTTC. Residues: CSGTTNQETQYF. V and J are TRBV20-1 and TRBJ2-5, with D possibly TRBD2 on 6 matching bases. The CDR3 has 12 amino acids. Germline V lookup: CDR1 DFQATT, CDR2 SNEGSKA (reference sequence). Trimming took 7 bases from V and 0 from J, leaving 9 bases between them.

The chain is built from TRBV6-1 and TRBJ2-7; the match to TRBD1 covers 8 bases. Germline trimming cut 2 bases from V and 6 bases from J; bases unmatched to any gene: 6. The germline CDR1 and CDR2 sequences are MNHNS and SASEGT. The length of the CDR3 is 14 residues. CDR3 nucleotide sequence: TGTGCCAGCAGTGAAACGACAGGGGTCGGCGAGCAGTACGTC. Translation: CASSETTGVGEQYV.

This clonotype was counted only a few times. The CDR3 loop reads CASSPLGGHTGVTQYF. CDR3 nucleotide sequence: TGTGCCAGCAGTCCCTTAGGGGGACATACCGGGGTGACCCAGTACTTC. The J gene is TRBJ2-5, the V gene TRBV27, with D perhaps TRBD1 (6 bases). V lost 5 bases to trimming and J lost 7 bases, with 23 bases between them. Per germline, CDR1 MNHEY and CDR2 SMNVEV (reference sequence). The CDR3 has 16 residues.

The CDR3 reads CASSLRTSLPGELFF. Written as DNA, the CDR3 is TGTGCCAGCAGCTTAAGGACTAGCCTCCCCGGGGAGCTGTTTTTT. This rearrangement joins TRBV7-8 to TRBJ2-2; TRBD2 matches at 8 bases. This CDR3 has 15 residues. V trimming: 2 bases; J trimming: 6 bases; junction bases outside the gene matches: 5. The germline CDR1 and CDR2 sequences are SGHVS and FQNEAQ. The full variable domain, rest sourced from reference TRBV7-8 and TRBJ2-2, is GAGVSQSPRYKVAKRGQDVALRCDPISGHVSLFWYQQALGQGPEFLTYFQNEAQLDKSGLPSDRFFAERPEGSVSTLKIQRTQQEDSAVYLCASSLRTSLPGELFFGEGSRLTVL.

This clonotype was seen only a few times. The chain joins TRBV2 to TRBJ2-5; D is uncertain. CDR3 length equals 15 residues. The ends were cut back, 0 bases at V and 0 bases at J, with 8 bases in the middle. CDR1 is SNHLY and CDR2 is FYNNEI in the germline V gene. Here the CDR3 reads CASSEARANQETQYF. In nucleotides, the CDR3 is TGTGCCAGCAGTGAAGCACGCGCAAACCAAGAGACCCAGTACTTC.

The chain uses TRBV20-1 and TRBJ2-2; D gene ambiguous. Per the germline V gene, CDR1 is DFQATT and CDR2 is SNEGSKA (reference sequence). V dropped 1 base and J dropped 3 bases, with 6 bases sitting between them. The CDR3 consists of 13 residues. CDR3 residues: CSARGPDTGELFF. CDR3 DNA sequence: TGCAGTGCTAGAGGACCAGACACCGGGGAGCTGTTTTTT.

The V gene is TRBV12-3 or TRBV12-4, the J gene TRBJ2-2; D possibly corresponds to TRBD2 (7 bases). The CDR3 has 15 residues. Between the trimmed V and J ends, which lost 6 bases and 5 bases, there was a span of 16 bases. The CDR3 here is CASSSKGGRTGELFF. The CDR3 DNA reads TGTGCCAGCAGCTCTAAGGGGGGGCGAACCGGGGAGCTGTTTTTT.

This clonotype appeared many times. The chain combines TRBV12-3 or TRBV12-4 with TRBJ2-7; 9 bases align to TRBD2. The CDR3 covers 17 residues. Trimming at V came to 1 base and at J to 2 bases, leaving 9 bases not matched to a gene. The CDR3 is CASSLGLWREGPYEQYF. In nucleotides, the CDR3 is TGTGCCAGCAGTTTAGGCCTCTGGCGGGAGGGCCCCTACGAGCAGTACTTC.

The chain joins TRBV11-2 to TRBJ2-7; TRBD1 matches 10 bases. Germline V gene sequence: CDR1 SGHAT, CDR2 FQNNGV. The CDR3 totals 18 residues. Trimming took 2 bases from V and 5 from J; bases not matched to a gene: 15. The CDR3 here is CASSLTKIPLDRGDEQYF. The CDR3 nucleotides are TGTGCCAGCAGCTTAACTAAAATCCCCCTGGACAGGGGGGACGAGCAGTACTTC.

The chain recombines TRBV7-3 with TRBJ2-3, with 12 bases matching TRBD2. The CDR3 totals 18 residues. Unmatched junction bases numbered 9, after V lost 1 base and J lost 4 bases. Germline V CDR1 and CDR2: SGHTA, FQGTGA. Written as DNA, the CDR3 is TGTGCCAGCAGCTTAATTCCCTTACTAGCGGGAGGACCAGATACGCAGTATTTT. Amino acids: CASSLIPLLAGGPDTQYF.

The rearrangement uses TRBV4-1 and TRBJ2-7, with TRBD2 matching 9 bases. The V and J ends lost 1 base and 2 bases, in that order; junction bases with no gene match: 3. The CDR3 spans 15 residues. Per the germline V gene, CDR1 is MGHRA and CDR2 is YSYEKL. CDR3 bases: TGCGCCAGCAGCCAAGGCTCTAGCGGGACCTACGAGCAGTACTTC. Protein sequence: CASSQGSSGTYEQYF.

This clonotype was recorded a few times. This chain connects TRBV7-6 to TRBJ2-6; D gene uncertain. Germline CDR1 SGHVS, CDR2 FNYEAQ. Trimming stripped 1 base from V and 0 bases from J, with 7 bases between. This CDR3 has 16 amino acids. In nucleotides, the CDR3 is TGTGCCAGCAGCTTAGAAGCCGCCTCTGGGGCCAACGTCCTGACTTTC. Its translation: CASSLEAASGANVLTF.

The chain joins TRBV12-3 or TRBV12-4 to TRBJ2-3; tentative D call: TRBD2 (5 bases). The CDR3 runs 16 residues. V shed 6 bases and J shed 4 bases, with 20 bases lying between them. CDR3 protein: CASRGGAGNFADTQYF. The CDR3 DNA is TGTGCCAGCAGAGGAGGAGCAGGAAACTTCGCAGATACGCAGTATTTT.

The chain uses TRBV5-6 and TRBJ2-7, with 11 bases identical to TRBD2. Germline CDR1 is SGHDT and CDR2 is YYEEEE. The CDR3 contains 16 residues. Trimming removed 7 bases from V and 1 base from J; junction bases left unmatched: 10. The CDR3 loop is CASGRWGTSGSYEQYF. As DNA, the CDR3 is TGTGCCAGCGGAAGGTGGGGGACTAGCGGTTCCTACGAGCAGTACTTC.

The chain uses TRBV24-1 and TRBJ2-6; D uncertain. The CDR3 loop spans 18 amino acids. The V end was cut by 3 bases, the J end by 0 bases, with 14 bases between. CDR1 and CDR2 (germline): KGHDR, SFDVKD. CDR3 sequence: CATSDPPSSRSGANVLTF. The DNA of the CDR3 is TGTGCCACCAGTGATCCGCCCTCATCTCGCTCTGGGGCCAACGTCCTGACTTTC.